This TCR beta chain was sequenced for a study of OX40 agonist ivuxolimab in advanced cancers. Study details: A history of anti-PD-1, anti-PD-L1 or anti-CTLA-4 therapy was acceptable, and 40% had some.

Clones were sequenced by immunoSEQ multiplex PCR, and TCRdb holds only the in-frame ones, with some missing. The sample contains around 60,000 clones, around 90% of which appear only once. Study-wide results and limits: More expanded clones were seen, on average, in CD8+ T cells than in CD4+.

Note on this clone: The antigen is not known.

This CDR3 contains 16 residues. Germline V gene sequence: CDR1 PRHDT, CDR2 FYEKMQ (reference sequence). Unmatched junction bases numbered 9, after V lost 5 bases and J lost 4 bases. Sequences were derived from CD4+ or CD8+ T cells sorted from blood, sampled in a trial of the OX40 agonist ivuxolimab. The chain carries TRBV13 and TRBJ1-1; TRBD1 aligns across 11 bases. This clonotype was obtained from an adult with an advanced solid tumor such as melanoma, head and neck, liver or kidney cancer. The CDR3: CASSPLRTGGTTEAFF. The CDR3 bases are TGTGCCAGCAGCCCCCTCCGGACAGGGGGCACCACTGAAGCTTTCTTT.